One and the same sample provided the 2 T cell receptor beta chains below, sequenced in a study of human T cells and chemical hapten exposure. TCRdb redid the calling of the RACE reads with MiXCR, one entry per CDR3 protein. The repertoire has 350,000 to 400,000 distinct CDR3 sequences, about 6% of them found once; the top ten carry 5% to 6%. Time point defined: patch test 2, 6 weeks after DPC sensitization. Noted treatment: therapeutic diphenylcyclopropenone sensitization with weekly scalp DPC. The material sequenced was whole blood, taken in connection with sensitization to the hapten diphenylcyclopropenone (DPC). Every receptor here comes from a woman aged 18-30 years with alopecia areata. Some clones in this sample may be carry-over from other donors' samples.

This clonotype was seen many times. The chain joins TRBV20-1 to TRBJ1-2; 10 bases align to TRBD1. The germline V gene encodes CDR1 DFQATT and CDR2 SNEGSKA (reference sequence). The CDR3 consists of 14 residues. J gave up 5 bases and V 3 bases, and 6 bases lay outside the gene matches. The CDR3 DNA reads TGCAGTGCTAGTGGGGACAGGGGACCTTATGGCTACACCTTC. Protein product: CSASGDRGPYGYTF.

This clonotype was counted only a few times. The genes are TRBV20-1 and TRBJ2-7; D is tentatively TRBD1 or TRBD2 (5 bases each). V lost 2 bases to trimming and J lost 7 bases, with 12 bases between them. CDR1 DFQATT and CDR2 SNEGSKA come from the germline V gene (reference sequence). The CDR3 runs to 12 residues. CDR3 nucleotide sequence: TGCAGTGCTAGAACGGGGCCTTGGGAGCAGTACTTC. Its protein product is CSARTGPWEQYF.